The 28 T cell receptor beta chains in this list originate from one sample, sequenced in a study of blood T cells in healthy people across ages. Using a J-beta primer mix together with a sample-barcoded 5' primer, a second PCR was run for roughly 7 to 12 cycles. TCRdb analysed the 5' RACE reads with MiXCR anew, one entry per CDR3 protein. Among around 1.1 million distinct CDR3 sequences, roughly two fifths were seen once, and the ten largest hold around 12%. The sequencing sample was made of blood. The receptor source for this set is a man between 18 and 35 years old in good health.

The V and J genes are TRBV18 and TRBJ2-1, with 8 bases aligning to TRBD2. With 0 bases clipped from V and 8 bases from J, the junction kept 6 bases outside the gene matches. This CDR3 region has 15 residues. CDR1 is KGHSH and CDR2 is LQKENI in the germline V gene. The CDR3: CASSPPPGLVYEQFF. The CDR3 bases are TGTGCCAGCTCACCACCTCCGGGACTAGTCTATGAGCAGTTCTTC.

This clonotype was counted a few times. The genes are TRBV4-3 and TRBJ2-1; D is possibly TRBD1 (5 bases). Germline V gene lookup returns CDR1 LGHNA and CDR2 YSLEER. Trimming took 0 bases from V and 15 from J, leaving 15 bases between them. The CDR3 sequence is 13 residues long. The CDR3 DNA reads TGCGCCAGCAGCCAAGAGACAGAGCGACCCCTGTTCTTC. As protein: CASSQETERPLFF.

This clonotype has more than one count but fewer than ten. This CDR3 reads CAIRPGTGADTQYF. The CDR3, as DNA: TGTGCCATCAGACCCGGGACAGGGGCAGATACGCAGTATTTT. The rearrangement uses TRBV10-3 and TRBJ2-3; 10 bases match TRBD1. This CDR3 is 14 amino acids long. Looked up from germline, CDR1 is ENHRY and CDR2 is SYGVKD. J was trimmed by 4 bases and V by 6 bases; bases with no gene match: 4.

The chain links TRBV20-1 to TRBJ1-1; 8 bases fit TRBD1. The ends lost 2 bases at V and 3 bases at J; junction bases unmatched: 5. In germline, CDR1 is DFQATT, CDR2 SNEGSKA (reference sequence). The CDR3 length is 14 residues. DNA of the CDR3: TGCAGTGCTAGACGACAGGGGACGGACACTGAAGCTTTCTTT. Translation: CSARRQGTDTEAFF.

This clonotype was found once. This sequence joins TRBV7-2 and TRBJ1-1; the match to TRBD1 covers 9 bases. Germline-derived CDR1 and CDR2 are SGHTA and FQGNSA. The length of the CDR3 is 16 residues. J lost 6 bases, V lost 4 bases, and 12 bases had no gene match. DNA of the CDR3: TGTGCCAGCAGCTCCCAACAGGGGGCTATGAGCGCTGAAGCTTTCTTT. It yields the protein CASSSQQGAMSAEAFF.

This clonotype occurred once. V is TRBV3-1 and J is TRBJ2-3, with TRBD2 matching 8 bases. Germline V CDR1 and CDR2: LGHDT, YNNKEL (reference sequence). The junction had 7 bases not matched to a gene; V was cut back by 2 bases and J by 9 bases. This CDR3 contains 14 residues. CDR3 protein: CASSQSGRGATQYF. As DNA, the CDR3 is TGTGCCAGCAGCCAAAGTGGGCGGGGGGCAACGCAGTATTTT.

This clonotype has just one count. The chain has TRBV12-3 or TRBV12-4 and TRBJ2-1; TRBD1 is a possible D gene (5 bases). The better agreement between TRBJ2-7 and the DNA end casts doubt on the J call. CDR3 length: 15 amino acids. The CDR3 spells CASQQVLSSYNEQYF. The CDR3, as DNA: TGTGCCAGCCAACAGGTCCTTAGCTCCTACAATGAGCAGTACTTC.

The rearrangement uses TRBV4-1 and TRBJ2-1; D is possibly TRBD2 (5 bases). The CDR3 consists of 18 residues. The germline V gene has CDR1 MGHRA and CDR2 YSYEKL. V lost 4 bases, J lost 6 bases, and 25 bases lay in between. The CDR3 is CASSLGGGGRLSGNEQFF. CDR3 coding DNA: TGCGCCAGCAGCCTCGGCGGCGGCGGGCGTCTTAGTGGCAATGAGCAGTTCTTC.

DNA for the CDR3: TGTGCCAGCACCCTAGAGGGACAGGGGGCAGATACGCAGTATTTT. Protein product: CASTLEGQGADTQYF. The chain carries TRBV7-2 and TRBJ2-3; 11 bases align to TRBD1. The germline V gene has CDR1 SGHTA and CDR2 FQGNSA. The junction had 7 bases not matched to a gene; V was cut back by 7 bases and J by 4 bases. The CDR3 is 15 amino acids.

The V and J genes are TRBV2 and TRBJ1-4; D is perhaps TRBD1 (6 bases). The germline V gene encodes CDR1 SNHLY and CDR2 FYNNEI. The V end was cut by 2 bases, the J end by 8 bases, with 12 bases between. The CDR3 is 14 amino acids. The CDR3 here is CASSEIPGAEKLFF. The CDR3 nucleotides read TGTGCCAGCAGTGAAATTCCAGGGGCGGAAAAACTGTTTTTT.

The chain employs TRBV6-6 and TRBJ1-2, with 9 bases identical to TRBD1. This CDR3 comprises 13 residues. CDR1 and CDR2 (germline): MNHNY, SVGAGI (reference sequence). The trim removed 7 bases at V and 6 bases at J, leaving 6 bases unmatched. The CDR3 protein is CASNLDRGNGYTF. DNA for the CDR3: TGTGCCAGCAACCTAGACAGGGGGAATGGCTACACCTTC.

The V gene is TRBV9, the J gene TRBJ2-1; D is undetermined. The V end was cut by 4 bases, the J end by 8 bases, with 13 bases between. The CDR3 contains 13 residues. CDR1 and CDR2 (germline): SGDLS, YYNGEE. The CDR3, as DNA: TGTGCCAGCAGCCCCCAGCTTGCGGATGAGCAGTTCTTC. This translates into CASSPQLADEQFF. Looking up the rest from reference TRBV9 and TRBJ2-1 gives the full variable domain: DSGVTQTPKHLITATGQRVTLRCSPRSGDLSVYWYQQSLDQGLQFLIQYYNGEERAKGNILERFSAQQFPDLHSELNLSSLELGDSALYFCASSPQLADEQFFGPGTRLTVL.

Written as DNA, the CDR3 is TGTGCCAGCAGCCGTGGTGAGGGGTACTATGGCTACACCTTC. Translating it yields CASSRGEGYYGYTF. The chain carries TRBV12-3 or TRBV12-4 and TRBJ1-2; weak D call: TRBD1 (5 bases). Trimming cost V 6 bases and J 3 bases, with 14 bases left between them. The length of the CDR3 is 14 residues.

This clonotype was observed a few times. The chain employs TRBV7-2 and TRBJ1-2, with 9 bases matching TRBD1. Germline CDR1 SGHTA, CDR2 FQGNSA. This CDR3 spans 12 amino acids. V lost 5 bases and J lost 10; bases outside the gene matches: 5. CDR3 region: CASSVGTGPYTF. CDR3 nucleotides: TGTGCCAGCAGCGTGGGGACAGGGCCCTACACCTTC.

This clonotype appeared many times. The chain uses TRBV20-1 and TRBJ2-3; D remains ambiguous. Deletions cut 0 bases from V and 0 bases from J, with 7 bases between. CDR1 and CDR2 from the germline V gene are DFQATT and SNEGSKA (reference sequence). The CDR3 spans 14 residues. In nucleotides, the CDR3 is TGCAGTGCTAGAGATCCTGGAAGCACAGATACGCAGTATTTT. Protein product: CSARDPGSTDTQYF.

The chain couples TRBV7-6 to TRBJ2-1; 13 nucleotides line up with TRBD2. The tail of the sequence fits TRBJ2-7 better, so the J call may be wrong. CDR3 length: 16 amino acids. Germline CDR1 is SGHVS and CDR2 is FNYEAQ. The CDR3 region has the DNA TGTGCCAGCAGCCCGACTAGCGGGGGGTCCTACAATGAGCAGTACTTC. This codes for CASSPTSGGSYNEQYF.

This clonotype came up a few times. The chain uses TRBV5-1 and TRBJ2-4, with 11 nucleotides matching TRBD2. V was pared by 4 bases and J by 0 bases, with 12 bases of the junction left unmatched. CDR1 and CDR2 (germline): SGHRS, YFSETQ. This CDR3 spans 19 amino acids. The CDR3 region is CASSVGLAGSIVAKNIQYF. Here the CDR3 DNA reads TGCGCCAGCAGCGTCGGACTAGCGGGCTCTATAGTAGCCAAAAACATTCAGTACTTC.

V gene TRBV12-3 or TRBV12-4 combines with J gene TRBJ1-2; 10 bases align to TRBD1. The J segment lost 10 bases and the V segment lost 6 bases, leaving 17 bases of the junction unmatched. The CDR3 length is 16 residues. The CDR3 DNA reads as TGTGCCAGCAGCCGGGGACAGGGGTTGGAAGGCGATGTCTACACCTTC. Translating gives CASSRGQGLEGDVYTF.

This rearrangement joins TRBV7-3 to TRBJ1-1; D is perhaps TRBD1 (5 bases). Between the trimmed V and J ends, which lost 5 bases and 7 bases, there was a span of 11 bases. The CDR3 spans 12 residues. From germline, CDR1 is SGHTA and CDR2 FQGTGA. CDR3 DNA sequence: TGTGCCAGCAGCCCAAGTGGGGGTGAAGCTTTCTTT. Amino acids: CASSPSGGEAFF.

The chain carries TRBV7-2 and TRBJ1-1, with a possible D match to TRBD1 (5 bases). Germline assignment: CDR1 SGHTA and CDR2 FQGNSA. Trimming took 6 bases from V and 1 from J, leaving 12 bases between them. The CDR3 has 14 amino acids. This CDR3 is CASRGPGPNTEAFF. DNA of the CDR3: TGTGCCAGCAGGGGACCCGGGCCGAACACTGAAGCTTTCTTT.

V is TRBV7-9 and J is TRBJ2-7, with 8 bases identical to TRBD1. After removal of 6 bases from V and 5 bases from J, the junction contained 9 bases not matched to a gene. The CDR3 runs to 14 residues. Per germline, CDR1 SEHNR and CDR2 FQNEAQ (reference sequence). This CDR3 is CASSITGGENEQYF. CDR3 bases: TGTGCCAGCAGTATCACAGGGGGAGAAAACGAGCAGTACTTC.

The J gene is TRBJ1-5, the V gene TRBV4-1, with D unclear. From germline, CDR1 is MGHRA and CDR2 YSYEKL. V was shortened by 4 bases and J by 0 bases, with 7 bases between the two germline ends. This CDR3 spans 14 amino acids. DNA of the CDR3: TGCGCCAGCAGCCTGTATAATAGCAATCAGCCCCAGCATTTT. Protein: CASSLYNSNQPQHF.

CDR3: CASSNTGFSGANVLTF. The CDR3 region has the DNA TGTGCCAGCAGCAATACAGGGTTTTCTGGGGCCAACGTCCTGACTTTC. The V and J genes are TRBV7-3 and TRBJ2-6, with TRBD1 as a possible D gene (6 bases). Germline CDR1 reads SGHTA; CDR2 reads FQGTGA. V was clipped by 5 bases and J by 1 base, with 12 bases between them. CDR3 length: 16 residues.

In this sample, this clonotype turned up a few times. The chain joins TRBV27 to TRBJ2-7, with 8 bases aligning to TRBD1. The length of the CDR3 is 14 residues. V lost 5 bases, J lost 5 bases, and 8 bases stayed unmatched. Per germline, CDR1 MNHEY and CDR2 SMNVEV (reference sequence). CDR3 loop: CASSPRTGMNEQYF. CDR3 DNA sequence: TGTGCCAGCAGTCCCCGGACAGGGATGAACGAGCAGTACTTC.

For this clonotype: A read error may produce the germline difference seen at one junction end. The chain joins TRBV28 to TRBJ2-1, with a possible D match to TRBD1 (6 bases). CDR3 size: 16 residues. Germline V lookup: CDR1 MDHEN, CDR2 SYDVKM. In DNA form, the CDR3 reads TGTACCAGCAGTTTTCACCGGGACAAGCCCTACAATGAGCAGTTCTTC. This codes for CTSSFHRDKPYNEQFF.

The chain is built from TRBV15 and TRBJ1-6, with TRBD1 as a possible D gene (5 bases). This CDR3 region has 17 residues. Germline V gives CDR1 LNHNV, CDR2 YYDKDF (reference sequence). Trimming left V 4 bases short and J 4 bases short, with 17 bases between. CDR3 region: CATSTPRDRRYNSPLHF. As DNA, the CDR3 is TGTGCCACCAGCACACCTCGGGACCGCCGATATAATTCACCCCTCCACTTT. Combining the CDR3 with reference TRBV15 and TRBJ1-6 gives the whole variable domain DAMVIQNPRYQVTQFGKPVTLSCSQTLNHNVMYWYQQKSSQAPKLLFHYYDKDFNNEADTPDNFQSRRPNTSFCFLDIRSPGLGDTAMYLCATSTPRDRRYNSPLHFGNGTRLTVT.

The V and J genes are TRBV20-1 and TRBJ2-7; TRBD2 is a possible D gene (6 bases). Germline V gene data show CDR1 as DFQATT and CDR2 as SNEGSKA (reference sequence). V lost 5 bases, J lost 0 bases, and 14 bases lay in between. The CDR3 spans 14 residues. CDR3 loop: CSAHELEGSYEQYF. The CDR3 coding sequence is TGCAGTGCTCATGAATTGGAGGGCTCCTACGAGCAGTACTTC.

The chain is built from TRBV20-1 and TRBJ2-3; D is perhaps TRBD1 or TRBD2 (5 bases each). The CDR3 has 13 amino acids. V lost 6 bases and J 2 bases, leaving 12 bases between the germline ends. CDR1 and CDR2 from the germline V gene are DFQATT and SNEGSKA (reference sequence). The CDR3 bases are TGCAGTGCCCGGGACGGGGTCACAGATACGCAGTATTTT. It is translated as CSARDGVTDTQYF.